This entry lists 19 T cell receptor beta chains sequenced from one sample in a study of blood T cell repertoires in COVID-19. Clones were read by immunoSEQ multiplex PCR, and TCRdb kept only the in-frame ones, dropping some. This table has about 180,000 clones, approximately 85% appearing once. Specimen: peripheral blood. These receptors all come from a human donor with active or convalescent COVID-19. The donor label of this sample is uncertain.

This chain connects TRBV4-3 to TRBJ2-2; weak D call: TRBD1 (7 bases). This CDR3 contains 15 residues. The V end was cut by 3 bases, the J end by 1 base, with 9 bases between. CDR1 LGHNA and CDR2 YSLEER come from the germline V gene. The CDR3 nucleotides read TGCGCCAGCAGCCAGCGGGACAGGAACACCGGGGAGCTGTTTTTT. Encoded protein: CASSQRDRNTGELFF.

V usage is TRBV5-4 and J usage is TRBJ1-4, with 7 positions matching TRBD1. From germline, CDR1 is SGHNT and CDR2 YYREEE (reference sequence). The CDR3 runs to 16 residues. After removal of 0 bases from V and 2 bases from J, the junction contained 4 bases not matched to a gene. For the CDR3, the DNA is TGTGCCAGCAGCTTGGAACAGGGGAGCACTAATGAAAAACTGTTTTTT. It encodes CASSLEQGSTNEKLFF.

This clone was counted a single time. The chain links TRBV9 to TRBJ2-1; perhaps TRBD1 as D (6 bases). Trimming pared 3 bases from V and 3 bases from J, leaving 16 bases between. CDR1 is SGDLS and CDR2 is YYNGEE in the germline V gene. The length of the CDR3 is 16 residues. Here the CDR3 reads CASSGLAGANYNEQFF. CDR3 in DNA: TGTGCCAGCAGCGGCCTGGCAGGGGCCAACTACAATGAGCAGTTCTTC.

This chain links TRBV6-5 with TRBJ1-1, with 7 bases lining up with TRBD1. V dropped 8 bases and J dropped 1; count of bases not matched to a gene: 10. The CDR3 extends over 15 amino acids. Germline assignment: CDR1 MNHEY and CDR2 SVGAGI. CDR3 sequence reads: CASQTTGVGNTEAFF. In nucleotides, the CDR3 is TGTGCCAGCCAAACTACAGGGGTAGGGAACACTGAAGCTTTCTTT.

This clone was picked up a small number of times. This chain joins TRBV7-9 and TRBJ1-5; 7 bases map to TRBD1. CDR1 SEHNR and CDR2 FQNEAQ come from the germline V gene (reference sequence). The CDR3 extends over 14 amino acids. Unmatched junction bases numbered 8, after V lost 8 bases and J lost 4 bases. CDR3 loop: CASAGDRSNQPQHF. CDR3 in DNA: TGTGCCAGCGCCGGGGACAGAAGTAATCAGCCCCAGCATTTT.

J is TRBJ1-6 and V is TRBV9; D is uncertain. V lost 3 bases and J lost 7, with 17 bases in between. The length of the CDR3 is 16 residues. Per the germline V gene, CDR1 is SGDLS and CDR2 is YYNGEE. The CDR3 DNA is TGTGCCAGCAGCGGGCAGCTCCACCTGGGCAATTCACCCCTCCACTTT. Translated: CASSGQLHLGNSPLHF.

CDR3 nucleotide sequence: TGTGCCACTACCCGAAATTCTGGCACTGAAGCTTTCTTT. It translates to CATTRNSGTEAFF. The chain couples TRBV19 to TRBJ1-1, with D unclear. Trimming left V 10 bases short and J 4 bases short, with 16 bases between. The germline V gene encodes CDR1 LNHDA and CDR2 SQIVND (reference sequence). The CDR3 is made up of 13 amino acids.

The rearrangement uses TRBV6-5 and TRBJ1-1; 7 positions match TRBD1. Germline V gene data show CDR1 as MNHEY and CDR2 as SVGAGI. This CDR3 spans 14 amino acids. V dropped 6 bases and J dropped 4; count of bases not matched to a gene: 8. The CDR3 spells CASRDRDHGTEAFF. CDR3 coding DNA: TGTGCCAGCAGAGACAGGGATCACGGCACTGAAGCTTTCTTT.

The chain joins TRBV6-6 to TRBJ1-6; D not certain. This CDR3 is 17 amino acids long. Germline CDR1 reads MNHNY; CDR2 reads SVGAGI (reference sequence). Trimming cost V 5 bases and J 5 bases, with 19 bases left between them. CDR3 sequence (DNA): TGTGCCAGCAGTCCTAATCCCTCGTCCGCACATAATTCACCCCTCCACTTT. Residues: CASSPNPSSAHNSPLHF.

The J gene is TRBJ1-2, the V gene TRBV7-2, with a weak D call TRBD1 (5 bases). The CDR3 totals 15 residues. V lost 6 bases to trimming and J lost 4 bases, with 18 bases between them. CDR1 and CDR2 (germline): SGHTA, FQGNSA. As DNA, the CDR3 is TGTGCCAGCAGTATATCAGGGTTTCAAAGCTATGGCTACACCTTC. This encodes CASSISGFQSYGYTF.

This chain joins TRBV5-4 and TRBJ2-7; tentatively, D is TRBD1 (7 bases). The CDR3 is made up of 13 amino acids. The V and J ends lost 2 bases and 5 bases respectively, with 11 bases between them. The germline V gene encodes CDR1 SGHNT and CDR2 YYREEE (reference sequence). The CDR3 DNA reads TGTGCCAGCAGCTTCGCAGGGGGGCACGAGCAGTACTTC. Its translation is CASSFAGGHEQYF.

The chain joins TRBV6-2 or TRBV6-3 to TRBJ2-3, with unresolved D. The germline CDR1 and CDR2 sequences are MNHEY and SVGEGT. Trimming pared 5 bases from V and 4 bases from J, leaving 13 bases between. This CDR3 spans 14 amino acids. The CDR3 is CASSVQAPADTQYF. CDR3 in DNA: TGTGCCAGCAGTGTGCAGGCGCCCGCAGATACGCAGTATTTT.

The chain is built from TRBV7-6 and TRBJ2-7; D perhaps matches TRBD2 (6 bases). Trimming took off 4 bases at V and 2 bases at J, with 15 bases between the two ends. The CDR3 sequence is 15 residues long. Germline V CDR1 and CDR2: SGHVS, FNYEAQ. The CDR3 here is CASSSSPGVTYEQYF. In DNA form, the CDR3 reads TGTGCCAGCAGCTCCAGCCCGGGGGTTACCTACGAGCAGTACTTC.

CDR3 protein: CASEGPGQGDQETQYF. The CDR3 DNA reads as TGTGCCAGCGAGGGCCCGGGACAGGGGGACCAAGAGACCCAGTACTTC. The chain carries TRBV2 and TRBJ2-5, with 11 nucleotides matching TRBD1. Looked up from germline, CDR1 is SNHLY and CDR2 is FYNNEI. The length of the CDR3 is 16 residues. J lost 0 bases, V lost 8 bases, and 8 bases had no gene match.

The rearrangement joins TRBV5-4 to TRBJ2-3, with TRBD2 matching 13 bases. J lost 6 bases, V lost 4 bases, and 8 bases had no gene match. CDR3 length: 16 residues. CDR1 SGHNT and CDR2 YYREEE come from the germline V gene (reference sequence). CDR3 protein: CASSPRTSGGDDTQYF. The CDR3 region has the DNA TGTGCCAGCAGCCCCCGCACTAGCGGGGGGGATGATACGCAGTATTTT. Combining the CDR3 with reference TRBV5-4 and TRBJ2-3 gives the whole variable domain ETGVTQSPTHLIKTRGQQVTLRCSSQSGHNTVSWYQQALGQGPQFIFQYYREEENGRGNFPPRFSGLQFPNYSSELNVNALELDDSALYLCASSPRTSGGDDTQYFGPGTRLTVL.

The chain is built from TRBV30 and TRBJ1-2; possible D gene TRBD1, 5 bases. Germline V gene data show CDR1 as GTSNPN and CDR2 as SVGIG (reference sequence). This CDR3 spans 13 amino acids. Trimming took off 0 bases at V and 6 bases at J, with 11 bases between the two ends. Written as DNA, the CDR3 is TGTGCCTGGAGTGTACGTGCAGGGAATGGCTACACCTTC. Protein sequence: CAWSVRAGNGYTF.

The chain recombines TRBV3-1 (or the pseudogene TRBV3-2) with TRBJ1-1; D unresolved. Trimming pared 2 bases from V and 3 bases from J, leaving 10 bases between. CDR3 length: 14 residues. Per germline, CDR1 LGHDT and CDR2 YNNKEL (reference sequence). CDR3 region: CASSQPGRDTEAFF. Here the CDR3 DNA reads TGTGCCAGCAGCCAACCGGGGAGGGACACTGAAGCTTTCTTT.

This clone was observed a handful of times. The chain has TRBV24-1 and TRBJ2-7, with TRBD2 matching 14 bases. V lost 11 bases to trimming and J lost 1 base; unmatched junction nucleotides: 15. Germline lookup yields CDR1 KGHDR and CDR2 SFDVKD. This CDR3 is 18 amino acids long. The CDR3 DNA sequence: TGTGCCATGACTGGGACTAGCGGGAGTAAGCGCCCTTCCTACGAGCAGTACTTC. Translating it yields CAMTGTSGSKRPSYEQYF.

V usage is TRBV28 and J usage is TRBJ1-1; D is possibly TRBD1 (6 bases). The germline V gene has CDR1 MDHEN and CDR2 SYDVKM. The V end lost 6 bases, the J end lost 1 base, and 15 bases lay between the germline ends. This CDR3 contains 15 residues. The CDR3 spells CASRRSGTRNTEAFF. CDR3 nucleotides: TGTGCCAGCAGGAGGTCCGGGACAAGGAACACTGAAGCTTTCTTT.